This note documents a single TCR beta chain sequence. This entry is derived from a study of cytomegalovirus exposure and HLA in healthy donors. The primer mix had 60 Vbeta and 13 Jbeta primers. Some clones are missing from TCRdb's copy, which holds only in-frame ones; the method was immunoSEQ multiplex PCR. The sample has approximately 97,000 clones; over 80% are singletons. CDR1 and CDR2 from the germline V gene are SGHVS and FQNEAQ. V dropped 3 bases and J dropped 3; count of bases not matched to a gene: 2. The CDR3 is 13 amino acids. The sequencing input was PBMCs. The J gene is TRBJ2-7, the V gene TRBV7-8; 7 bases line up with TRBD1. This receptor was obtained from a man aged 35 to 55 in good health and CMV-seronegative. DNA for the CDR3: TGTGCCAGCAGCTTCGACAGGGACTACGAGCAGTACTTC. It translates to CASSFDRDYEQYF.